This T cell receptor (beta chain) was captured in a study of blood T cells in healthy people across ages. At least 6.5 million PBMCs were isolated per sample. Together with a sample-barcoded 5' primer, a J-beta primer mix was included in a second PCR lasting roughly 6 to 12 cycles. TCRdb passed the 5' RACE reads through MiXCR, listing each CDR3 protein once. The top ten clones hold around 10% of a sample with roughly 560,000 distinct CDR3 sequences, less than 25% of them seen once. CDR3 length: 17 amino acids. The same sample was also used in a study of T cells of mothers and their children. That study reports: Second-PCR primer M1S introduced sample barcodes and 2-4 random nucleotides.

The rearrangement links TRBV21-1 to TRBJ1-2. TRBV21-1 is marked as a pseudogene. Source material: blood. The sequence derives from a boy between 5 and 17 years old in good health. CDR3 DNA: TGTGCCAGCAGCAAAAACCTTCACGGAGAACCTAACTATGGCTACACCTTC. Translated, it gives CASSKNLHGEPNYGYTF.